These 5 T cell receptor beta chains share one sample of origin, sequenced in a study of shared clonotypes between healthy human individuals. Libraries were prepared by immunoSEQ multiplex PCR; TCRdb keeps only in-frame clonotypes and omits some of them. This sample has 2 million to 2.5 million clones, with 85% to 95% found just once. The sequencing sample was made of naive CD4+ T cells from PBMCs. Stated subset: CD45RA+ positively selected. These receptors all stem from a man younger than 35 in good health. Some clones in this sample may be carry-over from other donors' samples.

The chain links TRBV18 to TRBJ2-2, with TRBD1 matching over 7 bases. The CDR3 has 17 amino acids. The germline V gene encodes CDR1 KGHSH and CDR2 LQKENI. With V trimmed by 3 bases and J by 6 bases, 13 bases remained unmatched. CDR3 sequence (DNA): TGTGCCAGCTCACCCCCCATCGGGCAGGGGGTTCCCGGGGAGCTGTTTTTT. Its protein is CASSPPIGQGVPGELFF.

The rearrangement links TRBV5-6 to TRBJ1-1; D remains unclear. V shed 4 bases and J shed 1 base, with 11 bases lying between them. This CDR3 region has 14 residues. Per germline, CDR1 SGHDT and CDR2 YYEEEE. CDR3 nucleotide sequence: TGTGCCAGCAGCAACAACGAACGGAACACTGAAGCTTTCTTT. Its translation: CASSNNERNTEAFF.

The rearrangement links TRBV9 to TRBJ1-1, with D possibly TRBD1 on 6 matching bases. Germline loops: CDR1 SGDLS, CDR2 YYNGEE. V was cut by 4 bases and J by 8 bases, with 12 bases left in between. The CDR3 extends over 12 amino acids. The CDR3: CASSTDSLEAFF. The CDR3 nucleotides are TGTGCCAGCAGCACGGACAGCCTAGAAGCTTTCTTT.

This rearrangement joins TRBV9 to TRBJ2-1; D may be TRBD2 (5 bases). Deletions cut 4 bases from V and 2 bases from J, with 16 bases between. The CDR3 totals 16 residues. CDR1 is SGDLS and CDR2 is YYNGEE in the germline V gene. The CDR3 DNA is TGTGCCAGCAGCCGAAGAGGGTCGGATGCCTACAATGAGCAGTTCTTC. It translates to CASSRRGSDAYNEQFF.

The genes are TRBV28 and TRBJ1-5; no clear D. CDR1 MDHEN and CDR2 SYDVKM come from the germline V gene. V was pared by 2 bases and J by 7 bases, with 12 bases between. There are 14 residues in the CDR3. For the CDR3, the DNA is TGTGCCAGCAGTTTAAGCAGACTGAGGCAGCCCCAGCATTTT. Its protein product is CASSLSRLRQPQHF. The whole variable domain, filled in from reference TRBV28 and TRBJ1-5, reads DVKVTQSSRYLVKRTGEKVFLECVQDMDHENMFWYRQDPGLGLRLIYFSYDVKMKEKGDIPEGYSVSREKKERFSLILESASTNQTSMYLCASSLSRLRQPQHFGDGTRLSIL.